This is a list of T cell receptor beta chains from one sample in a study of patients and donors after allogeneic stem cell transplantation. TCRdb ran MiXCR on the RT-PCR reads and lists one entry per CDR3 protein. The sample has 90,000 to 130,000 distinct CDR3 sequences; roughly 35% are singletons. The specimen sequenced was blood, either unsorted or a sorted T cell fraction (not recorded which). The receptors derive from a human donor who was either an allogeneic HSCT recipient or a stem cell or donor lymphocyte infusion donor (not recorded which). It is not recorded whose cells these are; they may come from a transplant donor. The CDR3 runs from the conserved cysteine through the conserved F or W. D genes are given only for firm matches. Size tells how often a clone was seen (once, few, many) or the class of an expanded clone, and some rows leave it out.

DNA: TGTGCCAGCAGCTCATTCGGGACAGGGAAGGCGAACACCGGGGAGCTGTTTTTT; CDR3: CASSSFGTGKANTGELFF; size: -; J: TRBJ2-2; V: TRBV11-3; D: TRBD1
DNA: TGTGCCAGCAGTTCGGAACAAGAGACCCAGTACTTC; CDR3: CASSSEQETQYF; size: -; J: TRBJ2-5; V: TRBV7-2; D: -
DNA: TGTGCCAGCAAGAACAGGGTCCACAATGAGCAGTTCTTC; CDR3: CASKNRVHNEQFF; size: few; J: TRBJ2-1; V: TRBV6-6; D: -
DNA: TGTGCCAGCTCATCGGCAGGGGATCAGCCCCAGCATTTT; CDR3: CASSSAGDQPQHF; size: -; J: TRBJ1-5; V: TRBV18; D: -
DNA: TGTGCCAGCAGCAGCCGGGACCCGGGTCAGCCCCAGCATTTT; CDR3: CASSSRDPGQPQHF; size: few; J: TRBJ1-5; V: TRBV7-9; D: -
DNA: TGCAGCGTTGGTCCGTCCGGAAAGACCCAGTACTTC; CDR3: CSVGPSGKTQYF; size: -; J: TRBJ2-5; V: TRBV29-1; D: -
DNA: TGTGCCAGCAGCCAAGATCTCCGGTACCGGTACGAGCAGTACTTC; CDR3: CASSQDLRYRYEQYF; size: -; J: TRBJ2-7; V: TRBV4-2; D: -
DNA: TGCGCCAGCAGCCAAGATCGTTGGCAGGGGGATGATACGCAGTATTTT; CDR3: CASSQDRWQGDDTQYF; size: -; J: TRBJ2-3; V: TRBV4-3; D: TRBD1
DNA: TGTGCCACCAGTGATTCCCTGGACACTCGGGGCTACACCTTC; CDR3: CATSDSLDTRGYTF; size: many; J: TRBJ1-2; V: TRBV24-1; D: -
DNA: TGCAGTGCTCGGGACAACCATCAGCCCCAGCATTTT; CDR3: CSARDNHQPQHF; size: -; J: TRBJ1-5; V: TRBV20-1; D: -
DNA: TGTGCCACCGGTGCGGGTTCCTACGAGCAGTACTTC; CDR3: CATGAGSYEQYF; size: -; J: TRBJ2-7; V: TRBV15; D: -
DNA: TGTGCCAGTAGTATAGCCCGGACTAGGTCGAGCAATGAGCAGTTCTTC; CDR3: CASSIARTRSSNEQFF; size: -; J: TRBJ2-1; V: TRBV19; D: TRBD2
DNA: TGTGCCAGCAGAACCACAGTCTACGAGCAGTACTTC; CDR3: CASRTTVYEQYF; size: -; J: TRBJ2-7; V: TRBV6-2/TRBV6-3; D: -
DNA: TGTGCCAGCAGCGTAGAGGGCGGGAGAAACAATGAGCAGTTCTTC; CDR3: CASSVEGGRNNEQFF; size: -; J: TRBJ2-1; V: TRBV9; D: TRBD2
DNA: TGCAGTGTATGGGTGAGCACTGAAGCTTTCTTT; CDR3: CSVWVSTEAFF; size: few; J: TRBJ1-1; V: TRBV29-1; D: -
DNA: TGTGCCATCAGTGAGGGCCGGGGAAGAGACAATCAGCCCCAGCATTTT; CDR3: CAISEGRGRDNQPQHF; size: few; J: TRBJ1-5; V: TRBV10-3; D: -
DNA: TGTGCCAGCAGCCCGGAAGGATTTGGAAACACCATATATTTT; CDR3: CASSPEGFGNTIYF; size: few; J: TRBJ1-3; V: TRBV7-9; D: -
DNA: TGTGCCAGCAGTTTAAGGCTAGCGGGGGCATGGGTCAATGAGCAGTTCTTC; CDR3: CASSLRLAGAWVNEQFF; size: -; J: TRBJ2-1; V: TRBV12-3/TRBV12-4; D: TRBD2
DNA: TGTGCCAGCAGAGGGAACACAGATACGCAGTATTTT; CDR3: CASRGNTDTQYF; size: once; J: TRBJ2-3; V: TRBV12-3/TRBV12-4; D: -
DNA: TGTGCCAGCAGCCAAGGACAGGCATATGGCTACACCTTC; CDR3: CASSQGQAYGYTF; size: few; J: TRBJ1-2; V: TRBV3-1; D: -
DNA: TGCGCCAGCAGCCAAGATTTAGCGGGCAGGACCGGGGAGCTGTTTTTT; CDR3: CASSQDLAGRTGELFF; size: -; J: TRBJ2-2; V: TRBV4-3; D: TRBD2
DNA: TGTGCCAGCAGCTTGGGGGGTAGCGCAGATACGCAGTATTTT; CDR3: CASSLGGSADTQYF; size: few; J: TRBJ2-3; V: TRBV7-2; D: -
DNA: TGTGCCAGCATGCTGAACACTGAAGCTTTCTTT; CDR3: CASMLNTEAFF; size: -; J: TRBJ1-1; V: TRBV6-6; D: -
DNA: TGTGCCAGCAGTTTGGGTCCTTACCCAACCGGGGAGCTGTTTTTT; CDR3: CASSLGPYPTGELFF; size: -; J: TRBJ2-2; V: TRBV27; D: -
DNA: TGTGCCAGCAGCTCCAAACCGGGACCAACATCAAATGAGCAGTTCTTC; CDR3: CASSSKPGPTSNEQFF; size: -; J: TRBJ2-1; V: TRBV11-2; D: -
DNA: TGTGCCAGCAGTTACGGAGGGGGCGCGGGGGAAGCTTTCTTT; CDR3: CASSYGGGAGEAFF; size: few; J: TRBJ1-1; V: TRBV6-5; D: TRBD1
DNA: TGCAGTGCTAGCGGGAGCTCCTACGAGCAGTACTTC; CDR3: CSASGSSYEQYF; size: -; J: TRBJ2-7; V: TRBV20-1; D: -
DNA: TGCAGCGTCGGGACAGGGGACGAGCAGTACTTC; CDR3: CSVGTGDEQYF; size: -; J: TRBJ2-7; V: TRBV20-1; D: TRBD1
DNA: TGTGCCAGCAGCTTAGTCGGGGTTGGCTACACCTTC; CDR3: CASSLVGVGYTF; size: -; J: TRBJ1-2; V: TRBV7-2; D: -
DNA: TGTGCCAGCAGCCAAGGGAGGGAAGGGCAGCCCCAGCATTTT; CDR3: CASSQGREGQPQHF; size: -; J: TRBJ1-5; V: TRBV4-2; D: -
DNA: TGTGCCAGCAGTTTAAGGGACTTCCAAGAGACCCAGTACTTC; CDR3: CASSLRDFQETQYF; size: -; J: TRBJ2-5; V: TRBV12-3/TRBV12-4; D: -
DNA: TGTGCCAGCAGCTACTTAAGGGTGAACACTGAAGCTTTCTTT; CDR3: CASSYLRVNTEAFF; size: -; J: TRBJ1-1; V: TRBV7-9; D: -
DNA: TGCAGTGCTAGAGAGGGACCCGGGGAGCTGTTTTTT; CDR3: CSAREGPGELFF; size: few; J: TRBJ2-2; V: TRBV20-1; D: -
DNA: TGTGCCAGCAGCTTCGACATCTCCTACAATGAGCAGTTCTTC; CDR3: CASSFDISYNEQFF; size: -; J: TRBJ2-1; V: TRBV7-2; D: -
DNA: TGTGCCAGCAGCCGACAGGGTGGAAGGTCAGATACGCAGTATTTT; CDR3: CASSRQGGRSDTQYF; size: -; J: TRBJ2-3; V: TRBV7-6; D: TRBD1
DNA: TGTGCCACCAGCTGGGCTAACTATGGCTACACCTTC; CDR3: CATSWANYGYTF; size: few; J: TRBJ1-2; V: TRBV15; D: -
DNA: TGTGCCAGCAGTTTATGGGCGGGAAGCTCCTACAATGAGCAGTTCTTC; CDR3: CASSLWAGSSYNEQFF; size: -; J: TRBJ2-1; V: TRBV28; D: -
DNA: TGTGCCAGCAGCCCCTGGGACAGGGAATATGAAAAACTGTTTTTT; CDR3: CASSPWDREYEKLFF; size: -; J: TRBJ1-4; V: TRBV5-6; D: TRBD1
DNA: TGTGCCACCAGCAAATCCGGGCCCACTATCTCTGGGGCCAACGTCCTGACTTTC; CDR3: CATSKSGPTISGANVLTF; size: once; J: TRBJ2-6; V: TRBV24-1; D: -
DNA: TGTGCCAGCAGTTTAAGGCTCAAGGAGCAGGGCTACACCTTC; CDR3: CASSLRLKEQGYTF; size: few; J: TRBJ1-2; V: TRBV28; D: -
DNA: TGTGCCAGCAGAAGGACAGGGGGCGCCTATGGCTACACCTTC; CDR3: CASRRTGGAYGYTF; size: many; J: TRBJ1-2; V: TRBV6-5; D: TRBD1
DNA: TGTGCCAGCAGTTCGAGGCTGGACGGCCCCTCTGGGGCCAACGTCCTGACTTTC; CDR3: CASSSRLDGPSGANVLTF; size: -; J: TRBJ2-6; V: TRBV28; D: -
DNA: TGTGCCAGCAGTTACTCGCACAGGGGTAATCAGCCCCAGCATTTT; CDR3: CASSYSHRGNQPQHF; size: many; J: TRBJ1-5; V: TRBV6-5; D: TRBD1
DNA: TGTGCCTTCTGGGGGGGGGCCAGCAATCAGCCCCAGCATTTT; CDR3: CAFWGGASNQPQHF; size: -; J: TRBJ1-5; V: TRBV27; D: -
DNA: TGTGCCAGCAGTTTATCCCGCGGGCGACCCGTGAAGACCCAGTACTTC; CDR3: CASSLSRGRPVKTQYF; size: -; J: TRBJ2-5; V: TRBV28; D: -
DNA: TGCAGTGCTAGCGGCTCTAGCACAGATACGCAGTATTTT; CDR3: CSASGSSTDTQYF; size: -; J: TRBJ2-3; V: TRBV20-1; D: -
DNA: TGTGCCAGCAGCCTTACAGGGGGCAATCAGCCCCAGCATTTT; CDR3: CASSLTGGNQPQHF; size: few; J: TRBJ1-5; V: TRBV7-9; D: TRBD1
DNA: TGTGCCAGCACCCCCCTCCGGCTAGCGGGAGTTACCGGGGAGCTGTTTTTT; CDR3: CASTPLRLAGVTGELFF; size: few; J: TRBJ2-2; V: TRBV12-3/TRBV12-4; D: TRBD2
DNA: TGTGCCAGCAGCCCCGGTGGGGTGGATAGCAATCAGCCCCAGCATTTT; CDR3: CASSPGGVDSNQPQHF; size: few; J: TRBJ1-5; V: TRBV7-8; D: -
DNA: TGCAGCGTTGGGGACAATGAGCAGTTCTTC; CDR3: CSVGDNEQFF; size: few; J: TRBJ2-1; V: TRBV29-1; D: -
DNA: TGTGCCAGCAGTCCAGGGACAGAAGAGACCCAGTACTTC; CDR3: CASSPGTEETQYF; size: -; J: TRBJ2-5; V: TRBV12-3/TRBV12-4; D: TRBD1
DNA: TGCAGTGGACCGGGAGACTATGGCTACACCTTC; CDR3: CSGPGDYGYTF; size: -; J: TRBJ1-2; V: TRBV20-1; D: -
DNA: TGCAGTGCTAGAAGTGACAGGGGTTTCGCTGGCTACACCTTC; CDR3: CSARSDRGFAGYTF; size: -; J: TRBJ1-2; V: TRBV20-1; D: TRBD1
DNA: TGTGCCTTCACTCCGGTTAGGGGTCCATACAATGAGCAGTTCTTC; CDR3: CAFTPVRGPYNEQFF; size: -; J: TRBJ2-1; V: TRBV30; D: -
DNA: TGTGCCAGCAGCATAGCCCCAGACAGTGCAGAGACCCAGTACTTC; CDR3: CASSIAPDSAETQYF; size: few; J: TRBJ2-5; V: TRBV7-2; D: -
DNA: TGTGCCGGGAGGACAGAGACGAACACTGAAGCTTTCTTT; CDR3: CAGRTETNTEAFF; size: -; J: TRBJ1-1; V: TRBV2; D: -
DNA: TGTGCCAGCAGTTTCCAGGACACCGATTTGAGAGGCTACACCTTC; CDR3: CASSFQDTDLRGYTF; size: few; J: TRBJ1-2; V: TRBV27; D: -
DNA: TGTGCCAGCAGTTTCGGGGCGGGTCGGGAGACCCAGTACTTC; CDR3: CASSFGAGRETQYF; size: -; J: TRBJ2-5; V: TRBV12-3/TRBV12-4; D: -
DNA: TGTGCCAGCAGCCTCGGACTAGCGGGAGGGAGGTACGTCAATGAGCAGTTCTTC; CDR3: CASSLGLAGGRYVNEQFF; size: -; J: TRBJ2-1; V: TRBV7-2; D: TRBD2
DNA: TGCAGTGCCCTAGCCCCGACCTTTTCACTTTACGAGCAGTACTTC; CDR3: CSALAPTFSLYEQYF; size: -; J: TRBJ2-7; V: TRBV20-1; D: -